A single sample gave rise to the 18 T cell receptor beta chains below, sequenced in a study of regulatory dendritic cells for organ transplantation. The data were produced by immunoSEQ multiplex PCR, yet TCRdb's version contains in-frame clones alone and is incomplete. The sample holds more than 35,000 clones; under 95% are singletons and the top ten take 0.11%. The sequenced sample was naive CD8+ T cells from blood. Subset described: CD45RA+ naive T cells. The receptors were sampled from a human donor in good health.

The chain has TRBV9 and TRBJ2-7; TRBD1 aligns across 10 bases. Germline lookup yields CDR1 SGDLS and CDR2 YYNGEE. The CDR3 loop spans 16 amino acids. With V trimmed by 3 bases and J by 2 bases, 8 bases remained unmatched. The CDR3 nucleotides read TGTGCCAGCAGCGGTCCAGGGGACAGGGGCCCCTACGAGCAGTACTTC. It codes for CASSGPGDRGPYEQYF. Supplemented by reference TRBV9 and TRBJ2-7, the full variable domain reads DSGVTQTPKHLITATGQRVTLRCSPRSGDLSVYWYQQSLDQGLQFLIQYYNGEERAKGNILERFSAQQFPDLHSELNLSSLELGDSALYFCASSGPGDRGPYEQYFGPGTRLTVT.

The rearrangement joins TRBV9 to TRBJ2-3; 14 bases are a match to TRBD2. CDR3 length: 15 amino acids. The V gene's germline CDR1 is SGDLS and CDR2 YYNGEE. The ends lost 0 bases at V and 6 bases at J; junction bases unmatched: 0. CDR3 loop: CASSVGTSGGDTQYF. In nucleotides, the CDR3 is TGTGCCAGCAGCGTAGGGACTAGCGGGGGGGATACGCAGTATTTT.

The CDR3 sequence is CASSRARTGRQPQHF. The CDR3 DNA follows: TGTGCCAGCAGTCGGGCAAGGACAGGGCGTCAGCCCCAGCATTTT. The chain recombines TRBV28 with TRBJ1-5; 8 nucleotides match TRBD1. V lost 5 bases, J lost 6 bases, and 9 bases stayed unmatched. Germline lookup yields CDR1 MDHEN and CDR2 SYDVKM. CDR3 length: 15 amino acids. Together with reference TRBV28 and TRBJ1-5, the CDR3 gives the full variable domain: DVKVTQSSRYLVKRTGEKVFLECVQDMDHENMFWYRQDPGLGLRLIYFSYDVKMKEKGDIPEGYSVSREKKERFSLILESASTNQTSMYLCASSRARTGRQPQHFGDGTRLSIL.

The genes are TRBV7-9 and TRBJ2-7; D gene ambiguous. V lost 2 bases to trimming and J lost 4 bases, with 6 bases between them. CDR3 length equals 12 residues. CDR1 is SEHNR, CDR2 FQNEAQ, per germline (reference sequence). Written as DNA, the CDR3 is TGTGCCAGCAGCTTAAGCCCGTACGAGCAGTACTTC. Its translation is CASSLSPYEQYF. The entire variable domain, with the rest obtained from reference TRBV7-9 and TRBJ2-7, is as follows: DTGVSQNPRHKITKRGQNVTFRCDPISEHNRLYWYRQTLGQGPEFLTYFQNEAQLEKSRLLSDRFSAERPKGSFSTLEIQRTEQGDSAMYLCASSLSPYEQYFGPGTRLTVT.

This chain uses TRBV9 with TRBJ2-1; 7 bases are shared with TRBD2. The CDR3 totals 15 residues. With V trimmed by 4 bases and J by 2 bases, 6 bases remained unmatched. Per the germline V gene, CDR1 is SGDLS and CDR2 is YYNGEE. CDR3 amino acids: CASSRAGLAYNEQFF. The CDR3 nucleotides read TGTGCCAGCAGCCGAGCGGGATTAGCCTACAATGAGCAGTTCTTC.

The V call is TRBV6-5, the J call TRBJ2-1, with D possibly being TRBD1 or TRBD2 (5 bases each). The ends were cut back, 0 bases at V and 6 bases at J, with 15 bases in the middle. Germline V gene sequence: CDR1 MNHEY, CDR2 SVGAGI. The CDR3 is 16 residues long. The CDR3 reads CASSYSTGGGPNEQFF. CDR3 in DNA: TGTGCCAGCAGTTACTCGACGGGTGGGGGTCCCAATGAGCAGTTCTTC.

The rearrangement links TRBV11-2 to TRBJ1-6, with 7 bases aligning to TRBD1. The CDR3 runs to 16 residues. V was pared by 0 bases and J by 6 bases, with 5 bases of the junction left unmatched. Germline V gene sequence: CDR1 SGHAT, CDR2 FQNNGV. CDR3 sequence: CASSLEGTAINSPLHF. The CDR3 DNA reads TGTGCCAGCAGCTTAGAGGGGACAGCTATTAATTCACCCCTCCACTTT.

The count of this clone is one. The chain employs TRBV7-9 and TRBJ1-2, with 11 positions matching TRBD1. Germline V lookup: CDR1 SEHNR, CDR2 FQNEAQ (reference sequence). J was trimmed by 7 bases and V by 5 bases; bases with no gene match: 6. The CDR3 length is 14 residues. DNA of the CDR3: TGTGCCAGCAGCCAAGGACAGGGGGCAAGTGGCTACACCTTC. This sequence encodes CASSQGQGASGYTF. The variable domain in full, completed from reference TRBV7-9 and TRBJ1-2, reads DTGVSQNPRHKITKRGQNVTFRCDPISEHNRLYWYRQTLGQGPEFLTYFQNEAQLEKSRLLSDRFSAERPKGSFSTLEIQRTEQGDSAMYLCASSQGQGASGYTFGSGTRLTVV.

The chain has TRBV9 and TRBJ1-4; D is ambiguous. This CDR3 is built from 15 residues. Germline lookup yields CDR1 SGDLS and CDR2 YYNGEE. Between the trimmed V and J ends, which lost 0 bases and 4 bases, there was a span of 10 bases. The CDR3 nucleotides read TGTGCCAGCAGCGTAGAGTCGGGATTTAATGAAAAACTGTTTTTT. This translates into CASSVESGFNEKLFF.

V usage is TRBV4-2 and J usage is TRBJ2-2; 11 bases match TRBD2. This CDR3 has 16 amino acids. Germline values: CDR1 LGHNA, CDR2 YNFKEQ. Unmatched junction bases numbered 0, after V lost 3 bases and J lost 0 bases. The CDR3 coding sequence is TGTGCCAGCAGCCAGACTAGCGGGGCGAACACCGGGGAGCTGTTTTTT. As protein: CASSQTSGANTGELFF.

This rearrangement joins TRBV7-2 to TRBJ2-7, with TRBD1 matching 8 bases. This CDR3 is built from 14 residues. After removal of 2 bases from V and 3 bases from J, the junction contained 3 bases not matched to a gene. Germline CDR1 is SGHTA and CDR2 is FQGNSA. The CDR3 spells CASSLSGGGYEQYF. DNA for the CDR3: TGTGCCAGCAGCTTATCAGGGGGCGGCTACGAGCAGTACTTC.

This chain links TRBV7-9 with TRBJ2-5; D unresolved. Trimming cost V 0 bases and J 3 bases, with 8 bases left between them. The CDR3 has 14 residues. From germline, CDR1 is SEHNR and CDR2 FQNEAQ (reference sequence). CDR3 protein: CASSLASGEETQYF. The DNA for the CDR3 is TGTGCCAGCAGCTTAGCGTCCGGAGAAGAGACCCAGTACTTC.

The table lists this clone with a count of one. CDR3 region: CASSEGQGAYEQYF. In DNA, the CDR3 is TGTGCCAGCAGTGAGGGACAGGGGGCCTACGAGCAGTACTTC. The chain is built from TRBV2 and TRBJ2-7, with 11 bases aligning to TRBD1. The CDR3 runs 14 residues. J lost 2 bases, V lost 3 bases, and 0 bases had no gene match. Germline values: CDR1 SNHLY, CDR2 FYNNEI.

The genes are TRBV29-1 and TRBJ2-7, with D maybe TRBD2 (6 bases). There are 13 residues in the CDR3. The V gene lost 5 bases and the J gene lost 5 bases, with 16 bases spanning the gap. Germline CDR1 SQVTM, CDR2 ANQGSEA. In DNA, the CDR3 is TGCAGCGTTTATGCAGGAGGGGTCCACGAGCAGTACTTC. This gives the protein CSVYAGGVHEQYF.

This sequence joins TRBV4-2 and TRBJ2-7; perhaps D is TRBD1 or TRBD2 (6 bases each). Germline CDR1 is LGHNA and CDR2 is YNFKEQ. The V end lost 5 bases, the J end lost 4 bases, and 15 bases lay between the germline ends. The CDR3 consists of 14 residues. The CDR3 region has the DNA TGTGCCAGCAGCGAGAGACTAGGGGGGTACGAGCAGTACTTC. Its translation: CASSERLGGYEQYF.

The genes are TRBV4-1 and TRBJ2-5, with D possibly being TRBD2 (5 bases). This CDR3 region has 14 residues. Deletions cut 1 base from V and 4 bases from J, with 10 bases between. CDR1 is MGHRA, CDR2 YSYEKL, per germline. CDR3 DNA: TGCGCCAGCAGCCAAGGGACTGGTCTAGAGACCCAGTACTTC. Its translation: CASSQGTGLETQYF.

The V gene is TRBV9, the J gene TRBJ2-7; the D is unclear. Germline V lookup: CDR1 SGDLS, CDR2 YYNGEE. CDR3 length: 8 residues. The V and J ends lost 3 bases and 10 bases respectively, with 2 bases between them. Written as DNA, the CDR3 is TGTGCCAGCAGCGAACAGTACTTC. Protein product: CASSEQYF.

This clone was recorded once. The chain has TRBV7-9 and TRBJ1-6; no clear D. CDR1 SEHNR and CDR2 FQNEAQ come from the germline V gene (reference sequence). Trimming left V 5 bases short and J 8 bases short, with 7 bases between. The CDR3 runs 12 residues. This chain's CDR3 is CASSPLDSPLHF. The CDR3 DNA is TGTGCCAGCAGCCCTCTGGATTCACCCCTCCACTTT.